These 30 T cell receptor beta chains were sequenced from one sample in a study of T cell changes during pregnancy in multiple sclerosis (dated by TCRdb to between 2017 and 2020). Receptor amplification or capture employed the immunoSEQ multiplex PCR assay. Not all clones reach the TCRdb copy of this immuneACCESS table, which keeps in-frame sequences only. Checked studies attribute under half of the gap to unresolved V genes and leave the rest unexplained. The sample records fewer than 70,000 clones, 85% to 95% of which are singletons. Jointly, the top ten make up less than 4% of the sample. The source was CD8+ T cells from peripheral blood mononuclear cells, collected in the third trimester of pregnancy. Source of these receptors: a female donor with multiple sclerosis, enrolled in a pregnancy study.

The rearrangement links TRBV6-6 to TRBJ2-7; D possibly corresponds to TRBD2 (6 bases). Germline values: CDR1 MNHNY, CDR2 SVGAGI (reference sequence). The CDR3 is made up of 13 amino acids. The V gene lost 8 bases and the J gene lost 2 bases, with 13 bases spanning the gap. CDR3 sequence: CASRDLNAYEQYF. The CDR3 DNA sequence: TGTGCCAGCCGGGACTTAAACGCCTACGAGCAGTACTTC.

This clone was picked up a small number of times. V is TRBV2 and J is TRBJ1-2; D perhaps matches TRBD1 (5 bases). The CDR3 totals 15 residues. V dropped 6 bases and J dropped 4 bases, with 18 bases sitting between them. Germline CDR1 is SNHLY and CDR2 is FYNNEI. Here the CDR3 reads CASRPRGGTTYGYTF. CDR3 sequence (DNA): TGTGCCAGCAGGCCCCGGGGAGGGACCACCTATGGCTACACCTTC. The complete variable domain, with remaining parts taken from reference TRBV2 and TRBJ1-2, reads EPEVTQTPSHQVTQMGQEVILRCVPISNHLYFYWYRQILGQKVEFLVSFYNNEISEKSEIFDDQFSVERPDGSNFTLKIRSTKLEDSAMYFCASRPRGGTTYGYTFGSGTRLTVV.

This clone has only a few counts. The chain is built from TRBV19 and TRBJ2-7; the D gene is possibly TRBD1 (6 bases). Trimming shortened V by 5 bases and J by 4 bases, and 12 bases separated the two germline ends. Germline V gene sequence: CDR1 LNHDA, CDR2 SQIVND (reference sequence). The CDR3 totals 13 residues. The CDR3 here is CASSPTQGYEQYF. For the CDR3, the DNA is TGTGCCAGTAGTCCGACCCAGGGGTACGAGCAGTACTTC. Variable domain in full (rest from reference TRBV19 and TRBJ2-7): DGGITQSPKYLFRKEGQNVTLSCEQNLNHDAMYWYRQDPGQGLRLIYYSQIVNDFQKGDIAEGYSVSREKKESFPLTVTSAQKNPTAFYLCASSPTQGYEQYFGPGTRLTVT.

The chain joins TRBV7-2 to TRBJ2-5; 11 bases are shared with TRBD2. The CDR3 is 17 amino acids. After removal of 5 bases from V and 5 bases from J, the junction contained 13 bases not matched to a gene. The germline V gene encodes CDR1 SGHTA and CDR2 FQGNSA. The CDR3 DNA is TGTGCCAGCAGCCCCCCGCATAGCGGGAGGGCTAGGGAGACCCAGTACTTC. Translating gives CASSPPHSGRARETQYF.

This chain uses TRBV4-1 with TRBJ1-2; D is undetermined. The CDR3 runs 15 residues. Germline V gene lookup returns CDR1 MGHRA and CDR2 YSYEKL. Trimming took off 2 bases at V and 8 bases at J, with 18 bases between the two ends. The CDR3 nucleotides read TGCGCCAGCAGCCAAACGGCACGACCTAGCCTGGGCTACACCTTC. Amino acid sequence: CASSQTARPSLGYTF.

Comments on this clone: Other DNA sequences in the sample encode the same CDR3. CDR3 in amino acids: CASSPGTGAYEQYF. The DNA for the CDR3 is TGCGCCAGCAGCCCTGGGACAGGAGCCTACGAGCAGTACTTC. The chain links TRBV5-1 to TRBJ2-7; 8 bases line up with TRBD1. V was pared by 4 bases and J by 2 bases, with 5 bases of the junction left unmatched. The CDR3 runs 14 residues. The V gene's germline CDR1 is SGHRS and CDR2 YFSETQ. The full variable domain, its missing parts supplied by reference TRBV5-1 and TRBJ2-7, is KAGVTQTPRYLIKTRGQQVTLSCSPISGHRSVSWYQQTPGQGLQFLFEYFSETQRNKGNFPGRFSGRQFSNSRSEMNVSTLELGDSALYLCASSPGTGAYEQYFGPGTRLTVT.

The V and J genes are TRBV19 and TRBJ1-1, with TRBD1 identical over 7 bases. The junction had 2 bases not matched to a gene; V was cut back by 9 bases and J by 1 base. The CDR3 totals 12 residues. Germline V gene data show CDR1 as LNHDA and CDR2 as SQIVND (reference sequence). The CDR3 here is CASRTGNTEAFF. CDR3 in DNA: TGTGCCAGCCGGACAGGGAACACTGAAGCTTTCTTT.

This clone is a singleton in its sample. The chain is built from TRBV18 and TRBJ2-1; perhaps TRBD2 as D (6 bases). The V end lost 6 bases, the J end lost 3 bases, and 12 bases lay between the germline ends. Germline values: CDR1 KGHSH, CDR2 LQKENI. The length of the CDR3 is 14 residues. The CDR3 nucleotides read TGTGCCAGCTCGGAGTGGGACTTCTACAATGAGCAGTTCTTC. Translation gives CASSEWDFYNEQFF.

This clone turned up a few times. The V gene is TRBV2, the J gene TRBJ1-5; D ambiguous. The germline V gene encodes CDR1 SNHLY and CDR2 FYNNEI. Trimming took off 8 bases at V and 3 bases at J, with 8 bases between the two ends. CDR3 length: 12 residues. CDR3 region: CASSHFNQPQHF. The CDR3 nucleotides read TGTGCCAGCTCCCACTTCAATCAGCCCCAGCATTTT.

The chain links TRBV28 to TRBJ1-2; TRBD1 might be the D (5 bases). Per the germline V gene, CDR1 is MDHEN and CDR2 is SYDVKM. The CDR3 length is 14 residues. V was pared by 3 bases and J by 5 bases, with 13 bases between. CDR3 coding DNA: TGTGCCAGCAGTTTGAGGGGTGGAGGGTATGGCTACACCTTC. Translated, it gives CASSLRGGGYGYTF.

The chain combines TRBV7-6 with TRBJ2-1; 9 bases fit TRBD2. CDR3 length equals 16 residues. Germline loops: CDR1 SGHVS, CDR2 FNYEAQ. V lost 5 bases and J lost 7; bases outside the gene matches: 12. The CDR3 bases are TGTGCCAGCAGCGGTCCAATAGCGGGAGTTAGGAATGAGCAGTTCTTC. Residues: CASSGPIAGVRNEQFF.

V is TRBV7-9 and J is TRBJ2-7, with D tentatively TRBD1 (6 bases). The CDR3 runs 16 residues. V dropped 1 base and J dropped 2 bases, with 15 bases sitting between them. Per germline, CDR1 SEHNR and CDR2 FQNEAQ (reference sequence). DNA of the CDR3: TGTGCCAGCAGCTTAGTGAATTGGAAGGGGGCCTACGAGCAGTACTTC. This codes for CASSLVNWKGAYEQYF.

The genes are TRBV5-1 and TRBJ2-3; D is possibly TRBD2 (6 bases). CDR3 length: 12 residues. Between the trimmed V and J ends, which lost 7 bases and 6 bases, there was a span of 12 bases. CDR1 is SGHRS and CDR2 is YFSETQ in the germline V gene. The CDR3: CASPGDGDTQYF. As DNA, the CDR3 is TGCGCCAGCCCGGGGGACGGGGATACGCAGTATTTT.

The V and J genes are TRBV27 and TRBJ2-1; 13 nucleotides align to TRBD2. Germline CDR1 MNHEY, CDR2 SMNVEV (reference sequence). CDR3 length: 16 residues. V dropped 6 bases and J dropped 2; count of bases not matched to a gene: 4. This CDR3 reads CASSPGTSGTYNEQFF. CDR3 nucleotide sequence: TGTGCCAGCAGCCCCGGGACTAGCGGGACCTACAATGAGCAGTTCTTC.

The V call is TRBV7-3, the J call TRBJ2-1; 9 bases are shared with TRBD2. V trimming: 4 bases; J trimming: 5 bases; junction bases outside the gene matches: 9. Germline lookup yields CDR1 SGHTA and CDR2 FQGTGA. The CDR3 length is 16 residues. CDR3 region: CASSSPSGVLDNEQFF. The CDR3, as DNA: TGTGCCAGCAGCTCCCCTAGCGGGGTACTTGACAATGAGCAGTTCTTC.

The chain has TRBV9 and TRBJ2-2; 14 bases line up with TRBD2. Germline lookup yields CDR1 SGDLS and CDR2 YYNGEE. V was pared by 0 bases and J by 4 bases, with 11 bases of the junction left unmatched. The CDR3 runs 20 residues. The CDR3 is CASSVVNRGLAGVGTGELFF. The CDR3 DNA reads TGTGCCAGCAGCGTAGTGAACAGGGGACTAGCGGGAGTGGGCACCGGGGAGCTGTTTTTT.

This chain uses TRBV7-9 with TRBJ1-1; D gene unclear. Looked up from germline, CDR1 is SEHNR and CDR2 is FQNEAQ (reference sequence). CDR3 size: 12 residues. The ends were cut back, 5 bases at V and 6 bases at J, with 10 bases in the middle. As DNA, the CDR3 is TGTGCCAGCAGCGTTGGCCAATCTGAAGCTTTCTTT. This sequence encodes CASSVGQSEAFF. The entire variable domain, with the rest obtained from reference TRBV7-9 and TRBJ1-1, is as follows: DTGVSQNPRHKITKRGQNVTFRCDPISEHNRLYWYRQTLGQGPEFLTYFQNEAQLEKSRLLSDRFSAERPKGSFSTLEIQRTEQGDSAMYLCASSVGQSEAFFGQGTRLTVV.

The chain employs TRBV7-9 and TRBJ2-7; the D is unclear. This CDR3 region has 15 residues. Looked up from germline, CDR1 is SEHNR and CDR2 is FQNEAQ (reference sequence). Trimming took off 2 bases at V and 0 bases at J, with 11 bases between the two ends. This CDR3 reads CASSLPRQFSYEQYF. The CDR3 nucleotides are TGTGCCAGCAGCTTACCGAGGCAGTTCTCCTACGAGCAGTACTTC.

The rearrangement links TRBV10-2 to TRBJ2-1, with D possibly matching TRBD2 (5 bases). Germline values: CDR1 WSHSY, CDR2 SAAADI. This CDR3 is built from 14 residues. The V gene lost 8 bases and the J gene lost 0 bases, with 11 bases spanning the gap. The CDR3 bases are TGCGCCAGCGGCCGGGGAAGCTCCTACAATGAGCAGTTCTTC. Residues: CASGRGSSYNEQFF.

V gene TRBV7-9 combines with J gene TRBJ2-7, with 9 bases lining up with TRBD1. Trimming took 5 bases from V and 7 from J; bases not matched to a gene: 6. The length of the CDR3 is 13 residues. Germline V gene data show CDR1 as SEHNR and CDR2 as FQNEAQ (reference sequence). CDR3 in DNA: TGTGCCAGCAGCCTGGGACAGGGAGAAGAGCAGTACTTC. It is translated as CASSLGQGEEQYF.

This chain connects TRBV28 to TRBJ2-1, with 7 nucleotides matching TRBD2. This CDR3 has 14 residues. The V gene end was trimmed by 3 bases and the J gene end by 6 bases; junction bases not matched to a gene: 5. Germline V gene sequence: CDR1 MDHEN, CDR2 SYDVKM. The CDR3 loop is CASSLREIINEQFF. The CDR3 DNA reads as TGTGCCAGCAGTTTGCGGGAGATAATCAATGAGCAGTTCTTC.

CDR3 loop: CASSQAGEHEQFF. In nucleotides, the CDR3 is TGTGCCAGCAGCCAGGCGGGAGAACATGAGCAGTTCTTC. This chain joins TRBV4-2 and TRBJ2-1, with 7 bases identical to TRBD2. V was clipped by 3 bases and J by 8 bases; unmatched bases: 4. The CDR3 has 13 residues. Germline lookup yields CDR1 LGHNA and CDR2 YNFKEQ.

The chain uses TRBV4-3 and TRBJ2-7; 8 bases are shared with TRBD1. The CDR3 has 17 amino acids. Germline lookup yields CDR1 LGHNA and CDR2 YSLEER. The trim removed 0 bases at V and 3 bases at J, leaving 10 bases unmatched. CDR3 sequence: CASSQDRSPGTGYEQYF. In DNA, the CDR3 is TGCGCCAGCAGCCAAGATCGTTCTCCTGGGACAGGCTACGAGCAGTACTTC.

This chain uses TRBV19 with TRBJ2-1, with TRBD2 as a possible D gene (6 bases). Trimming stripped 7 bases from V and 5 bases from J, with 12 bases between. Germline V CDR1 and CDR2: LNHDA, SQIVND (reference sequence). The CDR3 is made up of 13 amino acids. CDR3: CASIGWEDNEQFF. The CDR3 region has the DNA TGTGCCAGTATCGGTTGGGAGGACAATGAGCAGTTCTTC.

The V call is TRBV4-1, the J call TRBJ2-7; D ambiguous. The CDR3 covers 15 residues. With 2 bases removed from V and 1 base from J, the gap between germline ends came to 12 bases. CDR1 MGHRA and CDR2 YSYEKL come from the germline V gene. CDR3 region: CASSQWAGSSYEQYF. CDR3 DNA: TGCGCCAGCAGCCAATGGGCAGGAAGTTCCTACGAGCAGTACTTC.

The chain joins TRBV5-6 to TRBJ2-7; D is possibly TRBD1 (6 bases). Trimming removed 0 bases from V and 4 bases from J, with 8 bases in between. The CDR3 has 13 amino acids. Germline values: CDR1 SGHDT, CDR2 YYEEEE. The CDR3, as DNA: TGTGCCAGCAGCTTGGGACAGGATTACGAGCAGTACTTC. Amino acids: CASSLGQDYEQYF. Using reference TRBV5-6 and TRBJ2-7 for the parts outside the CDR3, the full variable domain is DAGVTQSPTHLIKTRGQQVTLRCSPKSGHDTVSWYQQALGQGPQFIFQYYEEEERQRGNFPDRFSGHQFPNYSSELNVNALLLGDSALYLCASSLGQDYEQYFGPGTRLTVT.

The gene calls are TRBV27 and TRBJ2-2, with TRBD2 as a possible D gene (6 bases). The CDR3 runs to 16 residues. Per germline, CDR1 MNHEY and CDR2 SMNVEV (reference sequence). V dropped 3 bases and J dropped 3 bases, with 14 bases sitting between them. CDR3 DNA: TGTGCCAGCAGTTTTAGCGGAGAAGGGTACACCGGGGAGCTGTTTTTT. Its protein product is CASSFSGEGYTGELFF.

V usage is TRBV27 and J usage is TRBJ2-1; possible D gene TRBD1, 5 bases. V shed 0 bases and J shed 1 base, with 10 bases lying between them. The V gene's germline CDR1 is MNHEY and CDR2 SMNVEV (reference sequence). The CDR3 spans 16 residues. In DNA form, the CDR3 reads TGTGCCAGCAGTTTATCCCGCACAGGATCCTACAATGAGCAGTTCTTC. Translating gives CASSLSRTGSYNEQFF.

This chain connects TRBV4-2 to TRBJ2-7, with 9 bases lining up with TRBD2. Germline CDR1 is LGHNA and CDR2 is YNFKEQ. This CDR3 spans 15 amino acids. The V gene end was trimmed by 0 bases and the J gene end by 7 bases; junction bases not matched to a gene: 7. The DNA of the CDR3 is TGTGCCAGCAGCCAAGAGGAGGGGCTAGCGGGAGAGCAGTACTTC. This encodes CASSQEEGLAGEQYF.

CDR3 in amino acids: CASSPYSTGVEQYF. Here the CDR3 DNA reads TGTGCCAGCTCACCCTACTCGACAGGGGTCGAGCAGTACTTC. The chain combines TRBV18 with TRBJ2-7; 8 nucleotides align to TRBD1. CDR1 and CDR2 from the germline V gene are KGHSH and LQKENI. The CDR3 runs 14 residues. The ends lost 3 bases at V and 6 bases at J; junction bases unmatched: 7. Complete variable domain (other parts from reference TRBV18 and TRBJ2-7): NAGVMQNPRHLVRRRGQEARLRCSPMKGHSHVYWYRQLPEEGLKFMVYLQKENIIDESGMPKERFSAEFPKEGPSILRIQQVVRGDSAAYFCASSPYSTGVEQYFGPGTRLTVT.